This TCR beta chain was identified during a study of cytomegalovirus exposure and HLA in healthy donors. Findings and limits, study-wide: It is likely that the observed cluster of highly shared sequence variants was a sequencing artifact.

CDR1 and CDR2 from the germline V gene are ENHRY and SYGVKD. After removal of 1 base from V and 4 bases from J, the junction contained 5 bases not matched to a gene. There are 15 residues in the CDR3. In the PCR, 60 Vbeta and 13 Jbeta primers were used. Measured with immunoSEQ multiplex PCR; TCRdb has only the in-frame clones, and not every one. The sample has 93,000 or so clones; 65% to 85% are singletons. Concerning this clone: Its antigen remains unidentified.

What was sequenced was PBMCs. The source is a man aged 50 to 59 in good health and CMV-seropositive. The J gene is TRBJ2-3, the V gene TRBV10-3; 7 positions agree with TRBD2. Here the CDR3 reads CAISEFAGDADTQYF. The CDR3 coding sequence is TGTGCCATCAGTGAGTTTGCGGGGGATGCAGATACGCAGTATTTT.